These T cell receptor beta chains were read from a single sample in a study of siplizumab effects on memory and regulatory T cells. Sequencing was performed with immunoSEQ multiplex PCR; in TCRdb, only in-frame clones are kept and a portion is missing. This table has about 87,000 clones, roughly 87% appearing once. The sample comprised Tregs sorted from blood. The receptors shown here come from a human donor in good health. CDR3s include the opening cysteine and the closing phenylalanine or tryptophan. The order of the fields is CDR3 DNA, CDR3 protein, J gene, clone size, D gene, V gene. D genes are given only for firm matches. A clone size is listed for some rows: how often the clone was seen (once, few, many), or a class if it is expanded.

cdr3_nt: TGTGCCAGTAGCCACTCTTCCCGGACTAGCGGGAGATACACCGGGGAGCTGTTTTTT
cdr3_aa: CASSHSSRTSGRYTGELFF
j_call: TRBJ2-2
clone_size: -
d_call: TRBD2
v_call: TRBV19

cdr3_nt: TGTGCCACTAGCGGGGCAGCAAATGAGCAGTTCTTC
cdr3_aa: CATSGAANEQFF
j_call: TRBJ2-1
clone_size: -
d_call: TRBD2
v_call: TRBV10-3

cdr3_nt: TGTGCCAGCAGCTCAGGGGATTATGGCTACACCTTC
cdr3_aa: CASSSGDYGYTF
j_call: TRBJ1-2
clone_size: few
d_call: -
v_call: TRBV11-3

cdr3_nt: TGCGCCAGCAGCCTGGATACTCTAGCGGCGGAGCAGTTCTTC
cdr3_aa: CASSLDTLAAEQFF
j_call: TRBJ2-1
clone_size: -
d_call: TRBD2
v_call: TRBV5-1

cdr3_nt: TGTGCCAGCAGCCCAACGACAGGGAGGAGCAATCAGCCCCAGCATTTT
cdr3_aa: CASSPTTGRSNQPQHF
j_call: TRBJ1-5
clone_size: -
d_call: TRBD1
v_call: TRBV7-4

cdr3_nt: TGTGCCAGCAGCTTGGACGGGGGGGCGACAGATACGCAGTATTTT
cdr3_aa: CASSLDGGATDTQYF
j_call: TRBJ2-3
clone_size: -
d_call: TRBD2
v_call: TRBV5-4

cdr3_nt: TGTGCCAGCAGCGTAGCGGATAGAGGGGGGTACCAAGAGACCCAGTACTTC
cdr3_aa: CASSVADRGGYQETQYF
j_call: TRBJ2-5
clone_size: -
d_call: -
v_call: TRBV9

cdr3_nt: TGTGCCAGCAGCTTAACAGGGAGCGCTTTCTTT
cdr3_aa: CASSLTGSAFF
j_call: TRBJ1-1
clone_size: -
d_call: -
v_call: TRBV7-9

cdr3_nt: TGTGCCAGTACCTCAGACCCCCAGGGGGCCCTCAATCAGCCCCAGCATTTT
cdr3_aa: CASTSDPQGALNQPQHF
j_call: TRBJ1-5
clone_size: medium-sized
d_call: TRBD1
v_call: TRBV19

cdr3_nt: TGCGCCAGCAGCTTGGGAAGCCGGGGGGAGACCCAGTACTTC
cdr3_aa: CASSLGSRGETQYF
j_call: TRBJ2-5
clone_size: -
d_call: -
v_call: TRBV5-1

cdr3_nt: TGTGCCATCCGGTTCCGGCAGGAATCCTACGAGCAGTACTTC
cdr3_aa: CAIRFRQESYEQYF
j_call: TRBJ2-7
clone_size: -
d_call: -
v_call: TRBV10-3

cdr3_nt: TGTGCCAGCAGCTTAAAAGAGACCCAGTACTTC
cdr3_aa: CASSLKETQYF
j_call: TRBJ2-5
clone_size: -
d_call: -
v_call: TRBV7-6

cdr3_nt: TGTGCCAGCACCAGGGTAGTGGTGAAAGCTTTCTTT
cdr3_aa: CASTRVVVKAFF
j_call: TRBJ1-1
clone_size: -
d_call: -
v_call: TRBV2

cdr3_nt: TGTGCCAGCAGACGGACAGGGTCCCAATACAATGAGCAGTTCTTC
cdr3_aa: CASRRTGSQYNEQFF
j_call: TRBJ2-1
clone_size: -
d_call: TRBD1
v_call: TRBV6-4

cdr3_nt: TGTGCCATCAGTGGGGGGATAGCGGGGTTTCAACCGCAGTTCTTC
cdr3_aa: CAISGGIAGFQPQFF
j_call: TRBJ2-1
clone_size: -
d_call: TRBD2
v_call: TRBV10-3

cdr3_nt: TGTGCCAGTAGTAAGGAGGGGCTTACCTACGAGCAGTACTTC
cdr3_aa: CASSKEGLTYEQYF
j_call: TRBJ2-7
clone_size: -
d_call: -
v_call: TRBV19